A single T cell receptor (beta chain) is shown here with its context. The antigen is not known. Germline loops: CDR1 LNHDA, CDR2 SQIVND (reference sequence). The CDR3 contains 15 residues. J lost 3 bases, V lost 3 bases, and 2 bases had no gene match. This entry comes from a study of T cell repertoires in ileal Crohn's disease. On the study more broadly: The M6 sample came from neoterminal ileum during colonoscopy after surgery.

The time point denotes: neoterminal ileum biopsy at postoperative endoscopy, about 6 months after surgery. Included were adult ileal or ileocolonic Crohn's patients indicated for ileocolonic resection. General study findings and limits: Clonal expansions were more frequent in active smokers than non-smokers at surgery.

Profiling relied on immunoSEQ multiplex PCR, and the TCRdb table lists in-frame clones only, not all of them. Of roughly 1,200 clones listed, around 85% are singletons. The origin of this receptor is an adult with Crohn's disease. The chain carries TRBV19 and TRBJ1-5; 10 bases agree with TRBD1. Input material: ileal tissue. In DNA form, the CDR3 reads TGTGCCAGTAGTATGGGGACAGGGGACAATCAGCCCCAGCATTTT. Its protein is CASSMGTGDNQPQHF.